The present entry profiles one T cell receptor (beta chain) with its context. Its antigen is not identified. The data originate from a study of CD8 T cells in ankylosing spondylitis. TCRdb passed the 5' RACE reads through MiXCR, listing each CDR3 protein once. The table includes around 250,000 distinct CDR3 sequences, 15% to 20% detected once. The germline V and J ends were trimmed by 6 bases and 7 bases, with 4 bases remaining between them. The CDR3 consists of 9 residues. CDR1 is SGHTA, CDR2 FQGNSA, per germline. Whole-study findings and limits: Significant enrichment of disease-linked clones was reportedly seen in matched ankylosing spondylitis synovial fluid.

The specimen sequenced was blood, either unsorted or a sorted T cell fraction (not recorded which). The TCR comes from a male donor with ankylosing spondylitis or in good health (not recorded which). V and J are TRBV7-2 and TRBJ2-7, with no clear D. CDR3 residues: CASSYEQYF. The CDR3 coding sequence is TGTGCCAGCAGTTATGAGCAGTACTTC.